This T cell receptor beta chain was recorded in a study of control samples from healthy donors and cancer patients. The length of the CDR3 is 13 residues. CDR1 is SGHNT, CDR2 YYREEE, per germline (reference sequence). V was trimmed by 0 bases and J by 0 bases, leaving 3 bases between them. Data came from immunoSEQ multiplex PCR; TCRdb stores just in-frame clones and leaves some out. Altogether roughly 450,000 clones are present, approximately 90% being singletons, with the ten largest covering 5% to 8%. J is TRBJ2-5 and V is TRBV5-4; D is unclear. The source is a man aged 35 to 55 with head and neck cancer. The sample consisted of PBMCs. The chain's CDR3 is CASSLVDQETQYF. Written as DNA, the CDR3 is TGTGCCAGCAGCTTGGTGGACCAAGAGACCCAGTACTTC.